Following are 23 T cell receptor beta chains from one sample sequenced in a study of vaccination and CD4 T cells after COVID-19. Treatment here: approximately 9-day PBMC culture with coronavirus spike peptide pools or control peptides (ViraFEST assay). The Oncomine TCR Beta short-read assay was applied to DNA of cultured CD4+ T cells. Each CDR3 protein is one row after TCRdb ran MiXCR on the PCR reads. Here the sample spans roughly 15,000 distinct CDR3 sequences, roughly 59% being singletons. These receptors are not linked to any known antigen. The starting material was CD4+ T cells from blood, cultured in vitro, obtained after SARS-CoV-2 vaccination. Receptors were obtained from a human donor who had recovered from COVID-19.

The chain recombines TRBV7-3 with TRBJ1-5, with D possibly matching TRBD1 (6 bases). CDR1 and CDR2 (germline): SGHTA, FQGTGA. V lost 6 bases to trimming and J lost 6 bases, with 12 bases between them. This CDR3 has 13 amino acids. Here the CDR3 reads CASSLGAGQPQHF. The DNA of the CDR3 is TGTGCCAGCAGTTTGGGGGCGGGTCAGCCCCAGCATTTT.

Only a few counts were recorded for this clonotype. The CDR3 region has the DNA TGTGCCAGCAAAGAATGGGCAGATACGCAGTATTTT. Its translation: CASKEWADTQYF. J is TRBJ2-3 and V is TRBV2; D call uncertain. The CDR3 has 12 amino acids. Trimming took off 7 bases at V and 4 bases at J, with 9 bases between the two ends. Germline loops: CDR1 SNHLY, CDR2 FYNNEI.

The J gene is TRBJ1-6, the V gene TRBV30; 7 bases are shared with TRBD1. Looked up from germline, CDR1 is GTSNPN and CDR2 is SVGIG (reference sequence). CDR3 size: 18 residues. The V gene end was trimmed by 3 bases and the J gene end by 7 bases; junction bases not matched to a gene: 18. CDR3 DNA: TGTGCCTGGAGGCCGGGACAGACGGGGAATACCCCCAATTCACCCCTCCACTTT. Translation gives CAWRPGQTGNTPNSPLHF.

On this clonotype: The junction departs from the called germline gene at one end, perhaps through a read error. This chain connects TRBV20-1 to TRBJ1-2; D gene ambiguous. Germline lookup yields CDR1 DFQATT and CDR2 SNEGSKA (reference sequence). The CDR3 has 14 residues. The CDR3 nucleotides are TGCAGTGCCAGAGCCGAAGGACGGTGGGATGGCTACACCTTC. Translated: CSARAEGRWDGYTF.

This clonotype was observed a few times. This chain joins TRBV27 and TRBJ1-5, with 8 bases fitting TRBD1. CDR1 and CDR2 (germline): MNHEY, SMNVEV (reference sequence). With 5 bases clipped from V and 0 bases from J, the junction kept 3 bases outside the gene matches. The CDR3 runs 15 residues. The DNA of the CDR3 is TGTGCCAGCAGTCTGCAGGGGGCTAGCAATCAGCCCCAGCATTTT. This translates into CASSLQGASNQPQHF.

In this sample, this clonotype turned up a few times. The chain is built from TRBV7-3 and TRBJ1-1; TRBD1 might be the D (5 bases). The V and J ends lost 5 bases and 4 bases respectively, with 20 bases between them. The germline V gene encodes CDR1 SGHTA and CDR2 FQGTGA. The CDR3 contains 16 residues. The CDR3 here is CASSPGPSPHGTEAFF. As DNA, the CDR3 is TGTGCCAGCAGCCCGGGACCTAGCCCCCATGGCACTGAAGCTTTCTTT.

This sequence joins TRBV6-2 or TRBV6-3 and TRBJ1-1; D not certain. The V end was cut by 6 bases, the J end by 4 bases, with 12 bases between. CDR1 and CDR2 (germline): MNHEY, SVGEGT. The CDR3 totals 13 residues. In DNA form, the CDR3 reads TGTGCCAGCAGACACCAAGATCTCACTGAAGCTTTCTTT. It yields the protein CASRHQDLTEAFF.

Worth noting for this clonotype: A read error likely explains this, since a far larger clone differs by one base. The rearrangement uses TRBV20-1 and TRBJ2-2; maybe TRBD1 (7 bases). The CDR3 runs 13 residues. Germline CDR1 reads DFQATT; CDR2 reads SNEGSKA (reference sequence). CDR3 amino acids: CSVNRGGTGKLFF. CDR3 DNA sequence: TGCAGCGTCAACAGGGGAGGAACCGGGAAGCTGTTTTTT.

The chain joins TRBV6-5 to TRBJ1-1, with a possible D match to TRBD1 (5 bases). This CDR3 is built from 12 residues. Trimming pared 3 bases from V and 4 bases from J, leaving 6 bases between. Germline V CDR1 and CDR2: MNHEY, SVGAGI. CDR3 sequence reads: CASSYGGTEAFF. In DNA, the CDR3 is TGTGCCAGCAGTTATGGGGGCACTGAAGCTTTCTTT.

The rearrangement links TRBV7-2 to TRBJ1-2; D unresolved. Per germline, CDR1 SGHTA and CDR2 FQGNSA. The CDR3 runs to 16 residues. Trimming took 5 bases from V and 3 from J, leaving 19 bases between them. This chain's CDR3 is CASSRTVGDWDYGYTF. The CDR3, as DNA: TGTGCCAGCAGCAGAACAGTCGGTGATTGGGACTATGGCTACACCTTC.

The chain combines TRBV12-1 with TRBJ2-3; the table's D gene call, TRBD1, was not cross checked with the DNA. TRBV12-1 is a documented pseudogene. The CDR3 sequence is 14 residues long. Here the CDR3 reads CASSLSRPPDTQYF. The CDR3 coding sequence is TGTGCCAGCAGCTTATCGCGTCCCCCGGATACGCAGTATTTT.

The rearrangement links TRBV20-1 to TRBJ2-7, with 8 bases matching TRBD2. CDR3 length: 12 amino acids. Germline CDR1 is DFQATT and CDR2 is SNEGSKA (reference sequence). CDR3 DNA sequence: TGCAGCGGGAGGGCCCCGCCCTACGAGCAGTACTTC. Its translation is CSGRAPPYEQYF.

The chain has TRBV12-3 or TRBV12-4 and TRBJ1-5; D perhaps matches TRBD1 (5 bases). CDR3 length equals 15 residues. The V end was cut by 2 bases, the J end by 11 bases, with 19 bases between. The CDR3 loop is CASSLTQVAPMAQHF. CDR3 bases: TGTGCCAGCAGTTTAACACAGGTGGCCCCCATGGCCCAGCATTTT.

The chain employs TRBV6-5 and TRBJ1-5, with 7 bases aligning to TRBD1. The CDR3 consists of 14 residues. Germline V gene sequence: CDR1 MNHEY, CDR2 SVGAGI. With 4 bases clipped from V and 4 bases from J, the junction kept 4 bases outside the gene matches. Written as DNA, the CDR3 is TGTGCCAGCAGTTCCCAACAGGGGAATCAGCCCCAGCATTTT. Translating it yields CASSSQQGNQPQHF.

The rearrangement links TRBV6-1 to TRBJ2-7; TRBD2 matches 8 bases. The CDR3 extends over 17 amino acids. The junction had 17 bases not matched to a gene; V was cut back by 5 bases and J by 5 bases. CDR1 is MNHNS, CDR2 SASEGT, per germline. The CDR3 nucleotides read TGTGCCAGCAGTCTCATACAGGGAGCTAGCGGGCACAACGAGCAGTACTTC. The encoded protein is CASSLIQGASGHNEQYF.

A few counts support this clonotype. This chain uses TRBV7-3 with TRBJ1-1, with TRBD1 matching over 7 bases. CDR3 length: 13 amino acids. Per the germline V gene, CDR1 is SGHTA and CDR2 is FQGTGA. Trimming cost V 2 bases and J 4 bases; bases outside gene matches: 1. CDR3 coding DNA: TGTGCCAGCAGCTTAGACAGGGTCACTGAAGCTTTCTTT. The encoded protein is CASSLDRVTEAFF.

The chain combines TRBV6-1 with TRBJ1-2; TRBD1 is a possible D gene (6 bases). The V and J ends lost 7 bases and 2 bases respectively, with 23 bases between them. The germline CDR1 and CDR2 sequences are MNHNS and SASEGT. This CDR3 comprises 17 residues. The CDR3: CASTPRAGDPRNYGYTF. CDR3 nucleotides: TGTGCCAGCACTCCACGGGCAGGGGACCCCCGAAACTATGGCTACACCTTC.

V usage is TRBV7-2 and J usage is TRBJ1-2, with D unresolved. CDR1 is SGHTA and CDR2 is FQGNSA in the germline V gene. The ends were cut back, 0 bases at V and 2 bases at J, with 7 bases in the middle. The CDR3 length is 14 residues. This CDR3 reads CASSLAVVNYGYTF. In nucleotides, the CDR3 is TGTGCCAGCAGCTTAGCCGTGGTGAACTATGGCTACACCTTC.

This chain joins TRBV20-1 and TRBJ2-3; D unresolved. Germline CDR1 and CDR2: DFQATT and SNEGSKA (reference sequence). There are 9 residues in the CDR3. The DNA for the CDR3 is TGCAGCGCTGGGGATACGCAGTATTTT. Amino acids: CSAGDTQYF.

The CDR3 nucleotides are TGTGCCAGCAGTTACACCTTAATCACAGATACGCAGTATTTT. It specifies CASSYTLITDTQYF. The rearrangement links TRBV6-2 or TRBV6-3 to TRBJ2-3; no firm D call. The V end lost 2 bases, the J end lost 2 bases, and 8 bases lay between the germline ends. CDR1 and CDR2 (germline): MNHEY, SVGEGT. The CDR3 runs 14 residues.

V usage is TRBV20-1 and J usage is TRBJ2-2; D unresolved. Germline CDR1 reads DFQATT; CDR2 reads SNEGSKA (reference sequence). V was pared by 3 bases and J by 6 bases, with 11 bases between. The CDR3 loop spans 13 amino acids. CDR3 region: CSASPSSAGELFF. In DNA form, the CDR3 reads TGCAGTGCTAGTCCCAGTTCCGCCGGGGAGCTGTTTTTT.

The chain recombines TRBV12-3 or TRBV12-4 with TRBJ2-2; TRBD2 matches 10 bases. The V segment lost 2 bases and the J segment 4 bases; nucleotides outside the gene matches: 4. The CDR3 is 16 amino acids. In nucleotides, the CDR3 is TGTGCCAGCAGTTTACCCCGACTAGCGGGCACCGGGGAGCTGTTTTTT. Its protein product is CASSLPRLAGTGELFF.

The V and J genes are TRBV9 and TRBJ1-1, with TRBD1 matching 7 bases. The CDR3 is 15 amino acids. Germline trimming cut 3 bases from V and 4 bases from J; bases unmatched to any gene: 9. Germline loops: CDR1 SGDLS, CDR2 YYNGEE. The CDR3 bases are TGTGCCAGCAGCGCTCAACAGGGGTCGGGCACTGAAGCTTTCTTT. Its protein is CASSAQQGSGTEAFF.